This TCR beta chain was found in a study of T cell changes during pregnancy in multiple sclerosis. CDR3 length: 13 residues. In germline, CDR1 is SSHAT, CDR2 FNYEAQ (reference sequence). Here immunoSEQ multiplex PCR was the method, and the copy in TCRdb shows in-frame clones only, minus some. The sample includes roughly 38,000 clones, 90% to 95% of them seen just once. Details on this clone: At one end, the junction sequence differs from germline, possibly due to a read error.

The sequenced sample was CD4+ T cells from peripheral blood mononuclear cells, obtained in the second trimester of pregnancy. The receptor comes from a female donor in good health, enrolled as a control in a pregnancy study. This chain uses TRBV7-7 with TRBJ1-1, with no clear D. The CDR3 nucleotides read TGTGCTAGCAGCTTAGGGCAGAACACTGAAGCTTTCTTT. Translation: CASSLGQNTEAFF. Supplemented by reference TRBV7-7 and TRBJ1-1, the full variable domain reads GAGVSQSPRYKVTKRGQDVTLRCDPISSHATLYWYQQALGQGPEFLTYFNYEAQPDKSGLPSDRFSAERPEGSISTLTIQRTEQRDSAMYRCASSLGQNTEAFFGQGTRLTVV.